These 11 T cell receptor beta chains share one sample of origin, sequenced in a study of regulatory T cells in long-lasting Graves disease. HTBI primers from iRepertoire and Arm-PCR of CDR3 regions yielded the TCR beta libraries. TCRdb reanalysed the multiplex PCR reads using MiXCR and keeps one entry per CDR3 protein. The repertoire holds more than 350,000 distinct CDR3 sequences, with just under 15% as singletons. Specified time point: newly diagnosed GD, antithyroid drugs for less than 3 months. PBMC RNA served as the TCR library source. A further study also used this sample, focusing on T cells in Graves' hyperthyroidism and ophthalmopathy.

Sequencing was performed on peripheral blood mononuclear cells (PBMCs), taken at new diagnosis, from a patient treated with antithyroid drugs. The receptors derive from a woman in her twenties or thirties with Graves disease.

This clonotype has at least ten counts. The chain combines TRBV29-1 with TRBJ2-1; 7 bases are a match to TRBD2. The CDR3 is 15 residues long. V was clipped by 8 bases and J by 10 bases; unmatched bases: 20. In germline, CDR1 is SQVTM, CDR2 ANQGSEA. CDR3 nucleotide sequence: TGCAGCTGGGGAGGGTTTTCTAGCGGCGAGGGGGAGCAGTTCTTC. Protein sequence: CSWGGFSSGEGEQFF.

There are a few counts of this clonotype. This sequence joins TRBV12-3 or TRBV12-4 and TRBJ2-7; 8 bases map to TRBD1. The CDR3 has 14 amino acids. J gave up 4 bases and V 5 bases, and 7 bases lay outside the gene matches. CDR3 sequence reads: CASSPKDRAYEQYF. The CDR3 region has the DNA TGTGCCAGCAGTCCCAAGGACAGGGCATACGAGCAGTACTTC.

CDR3 sequence reads: CASRSASDSEQFF. The DNA of the CDR3 is TGTGCCAGCCGGAGCGCCTCGGACTCTGAGCAGTTCTTC. The chain uses TRBV9 and TRBJ2-1, with a possible D match to TRBD2 (5 bases). The V end lost 7 bases, the J end lost 9 bases, and 17 bases lay between the germline ends. The CDR3 sequence is 13 residues long. The germline gives CDR1 SGDLS, CDR2 YYNGEE.

In its sample, this clonotype was seen a few times. V usage is TRBV14 and J usage is TRBJ2-5; perhaps TRBD2 as D (5 bases). The CDR3 is 15 amino acids. V was clipped by 1 base and J by 4 bases, with 13 bases between them. Germline V gene sequence: CDR1 SGHDN, CDR2 FVKESK. CDR3 bases: TGTGCCAGCAGCCAAGCCCGTGGACTCCTAGAGACCCAGTACTTC. Encoded protein: CASSQARGLLETQYF.

A few counts support this clonotype. The J gene is TRBJ2-2, the V gene TRBV6-1; 12 bases match TRBD1. The CDR3 totals 21 residues. CDR1 is MNHNS and CDR2 is SASEGT in the germline V gene. The J segment lost 5 bases and the V segment lost 6 bases, leaving 22 bases of the junction unmatched. The CDR3 DNA reads as TGTGCCAGCAGCCGGGTCTGGGGACAGGGGGCGAAAAACGATGAGACCGGGGAGCTGTTTTTT. Its translation: CASSRVWGQGAKNDETGELFF.

This clonotype has at least ten counts. The V call is TRBV20-1, the J call TRBJ2-3; 11 nucleotides match TRBD2. Germline trimming cut 3 bases from V and 0 bases from J; bases unmatched to any gene: 5. The CDR3 length is 16 residues. In germline, CDR1 is DFQATT, CDR2 SNEGSKA (reference sequence). The CDR3 DNA follows: TGCAGTGCTAGCCTTAGGACTAGCGGGAGCACAGATACGCAGTATTTT. Its translation: CSASLRTSGSTDTQYF.

This clonotype was seen at least ten times. This chain connects TRBV29-1 to TRBJ2-2; 7 bases fit TRBD2. With V trimmed by 6 bases and J by 5 bases, 6 bases remained unmatched. Germline loops: CDR1 SQVTM, CDR2 ANQGSEA. The CDR3 is 13 residues long. For the CDR3, the DNA is TGCAGCGTGAAAATCGGGGGGACCGGGGAGCTGTTTTTT. Its protein is CSVKIGGTGELFF.

This clonotype was observed at least ten times. The chain couples TRBV2 to TRBJ2-2; D is perhaps TRBD1 or TRBD2 (7 bases each). Germline V gene lookup returns CDR1 SNHLY and CDR2 FYNNEI. The V and J ends lost 6 bases and 1 base respectively, with 15 bases between them. This CDR3 comprises 16 residues. In DNA, the CDR3 is TGTGCCAGCAGCGCAGGGGGGACTATGAACACCGGGGAGCTGTTTTTT. As protein: CASSAGGTMNTGELFF.

This clonotype was seen ten or more times. The chain has TRBV30 and TRBJ2-5, with D possibly matching TRBD2 (5 bases). The CDR3 covers 15 residues. Germline CDR1 reads GTSNPN; CDR2 reads SVGIG (reference sequence). Trimming left V 0 bases short and J 0 bases short, with 11 bases between. The CDR3 spells CAWSVQRKNQETQYF. In DNA, the CDR3 is TGTGCCTGGAGTGTCCAGCGGAAAAACCAAGAGACCCAGTACTTC.

The CDR3 nucleotides are TGTGCCAGCAGTCCCACTAGCGGGAGAAGCGATGAGCAGTTCTTC. This translates into CASSPTSGRSDEQFF. The rearrangement joins TRBV27 to TRBJ2-1; 11 positions agree with TRBD2. V was pared by 5 bases and J by 8 bases, with 8 bases of the junction left unmatched. The length of the CDR3 is 15 residues. Germline loops: CDR1 MNHEY, CDR2 SMNVEV (reference sequence).

This clonotype was observed many times. The chain employs TRBV5-1 and TRBJ1-2; possible D gene TRBD1, 6 bases. The germline V gene encodes CDR1 SGHRS and CDR2 YFSETQ. This CDR3 has 15 residues. V lost 4 bases to trimming and J lost 6 bases, with 19 bases between them. As DNA, the CDR3 is TGCGCCAGCAGCGCCCTCGGAGGGGGGGGCAATGGCTACACCTTC. Translating gives CASSALGGGGNGYTF. The full variable domain, its missing parts supplied by reference TRBV5-1 and TRBJ1-2, is KAGVTQTPRYLIKTRGQQVTLSCSPISGHRSVSWYQQTPGQGLQFLFEYFSETQRNKGNFPGRFSGRQFSNSRSEMNVSTLELGDSALYLCASSALGGGGNGYTFGSGTRLTVV.